The rows below give T cell receptor beta chains drawn from one sample of a study of blood T cells in healthy people across ages. TCRdb reanalysed the 5' RACE reads using MiXCR and keeps one entry per CDR3 protein. The top ten hold 6.5% to 8.5% of the sample, which has about 1,800,000 distinct CDR3 sequences, 28% seen once. Sample: blood. These receptors originate from a woman aged 25 to 39 in good health. The CDR3 runs from the conserved cysteine through the conserved F or W. The order of the fields is CDR3 protein, CDR3 DNA, V gene, D gene, clone size, J gene. The D gene is left open where the match is weak. For some rows the clone size is stated as once, few or many, or as a class when expanded; others skip it.

CTSSQSDTGLAGNEQFF TGCACCAGCAGCCAATCGGATACGGGACTAGCGGGCAATGAGCAGTTCTTC TRBV4-1 TRBD2 - TRBJ2-1
CSARSRGAGNYGYTF TGCAGTGCCCGCTCGAGAGGGGCAGGAAATTATGGCTACACCTTC TRBV20-1 - once TRBJ1-2
CASGYGVYEAFF TGTGCTAGTGGCTACGGGGTCTATGAAGCTTTCTTT TRBV12-5 - once TRBJ1-1
CASSRRLADTDTQYF TGTGCCAGCAGCCGTAGACTAGCGGACACAGATACGCAGTATTTT TRBV7-7 TRBD2 many TRBJ2-3
CASSDRDRGRTNEKLFF TGTGCCAGCAGCGACCGGGACAGGGGGCGGACTAATGAAAAACTGTTTTTT TRBV7-2 TRBD1 - TRBJ1-4
CASSLWAGGGTEAFF TGTGCCAGCAGCTTATGGGCAGGGGGGGGCACTGAAGCTTTCTTT TRBV7-3 TRBD1 few TRBJ1-1
CASSSRTSNQPQHF TGTGCCAGCAGCAGCCGGACCAGCAATCAGCCCCAGCATTTT TRBV3-1 - - TRBJ1-5
CASSPRQGRRDTQYF TGTGCCAGCAGCCCTCGCCAGGGGCGGAGAGATACGCAGTATTTT TRBV7-9 - - TRBJ2-3
CASSPQGTANTQYF TGTGCCAGCAGTCCCCAAGGGACAGCTAATACGCAGTATTTT TRBV28 TRBD1 - TRBJ2-3
CATSDWKRGGETQYF TGTGCCACCAGTGATTGGAAGAGAGGGGGAGAGACCCAGTACTTC TRBV24-1 - - TRBJ2-5
CASSCRDSYNEQFF TGTGCCAGTTCTTGTAGGGACAGCTACAATGAGCAGTTCTTC TRBV9 TRBD1 - TRBJ2-1
CASSQEFQGSLGDGYTF TGCGCCAGCAGCCAAGAGTTCCAGGGGTCCCTAGGGGATGGCTACACCTTC TRBV4-1 - few TRBJ1-2
CTSSQGEQGAYEQYF TGTACCAGCAGCCAAGGAGAACAGGGGGCCTACGAGCAGTACTTC TRBV4-2 TRBD1 - TRBJ2-7
CASSRTPLSYSNQPQHF TGTGCCAGCTCCCGGACCCCATTAAGTTATAGCAATCAGCCCCAGCATTTT TRBV18 - - TRBJ1-5
CASSAGAGGYGYTF TGTGCCAGCAGTGCAGGGGCTGGCGGCTATGGCTACACCTTC TRBV6-4 - - TRBJ1-2
CASSQVGKDAYNEQFF TGCGCCAGCAGCCAAGTGGGTAAGGACGCGTACAATGAGCAGTTCTTC TRBV4-1 - few TRBJ2-1
CASSFGGGHSYEQYF TGTGCCAGCAGTTTTGGCGGGGGCCACTCCTACGAGCAGTACTTC TRBV12-3/TRBV12-4 - - TRBJ2-7
CASVKDPSLHQETQYF TGTGCCAGCGTGAAGGACCCTTCCTTACACCAAGAGACCCAGTACTTC TRBV6-1 - - TRBJ2-5
CASRETGGSPEAFF TGTGCCAGCAGAGAGACAGGGGGCTCCCCTGAAGCTTTCTTT TRBV6-2/TRBV6-3 TRBD1 - TRBJ1-1
CSARDRDSSHSNQPQHF TGCAGTGCTAGAGATAGGGACAGCAGTCATAGCAATCAGCCCCAGCATTTT TRBV20-1 TRBD1 few TRBJ1-5
CASSQLGGKNEQYF TGTGCCAGCAGCCAATTAGGGGGTAAGAACGAGCAGTACTTC TRBV14 - few TRBJ2-7
CASSVDSRGDTGELFF TGTGCCAGCAGCGTAGATTCCAGGGGGGACACCGGGGAGCTGTTTTTT TRBV9 - - TRBJ2-2
CSARGGRDVTEAFF TGCAGTGCTAGAGGAGGCAGGGATGTCACTGAAGCTTTCTTT TRBV20-1 - once TRBJ1-1
CASSTPGRANTEAFF TGCGCCAGCAGCACCCCGGGGAGGGCGAACACTGAAGCTTTCTTT TRBV4-1 - - TRBJ1-1
CSAVPAGGDTQYF TGCAGTGCCGTACCAGCGGGGGGAGATACGCAGTATTTT TRBV20-1 TRBD2 once TRBJ2-3
CSARYQGLTDYEQYF TGCAGTGCTAGGTACCAGGGACTTACGGACTACGAGCAGTACTTC TRBV20-1 - few TRBJ2-7
CASSSPTSVYNEQFF TGTGCCAGCAGCTCCCCGACTAGCGTTTACAATGAGCAGTTCTTC TRBV7-2 TRBD2 - TRBJ2-1
CASSSRLADRTDTQYF TGTGCCAGCAGCTCTCGACTAGCGGACCGCACAGATACGCAGTATTTT TRBV7-2 TRBD2 - TRBJ2-3
CATSDGFLSEQFF TGTGCCACCAGTGATGGTTTTTTGTCTGAGCAGTTCTTC TRBV24-1 - - TRBJ2-1
CASSQEKQGSYEQYF TGCGCCAGCAGCCAAGAGAAACAGGGGTCCTACGAGCAGTACTTC TRBV4-3 TRBD1 many TRBJ2-7
CASSSPAGGPSIGELFF TGCGCCAGCAGCTCCCCTGCGGGAGGGCCAAGTATTGGGGAGCTGTTTTTT TRBV5-1 TRBD2 - TRBJ2-2
CSAPLDSGRQEAQYF TGCAGTGCCCCCCTGGACAGCGGCAGACAAGAGGCCCAGTACTTC TRBV20-1 - - TRBJ2-5
CASSQGVPNYGYTF TGTGCCAGCAGCCAAGGAGTACCTAACTATGGCTACACCTTC TRBV3-1 - - TRBJ1-2
CASGKVGGPEAFF TGCGCCAGCGGAAAAGTCGGGGGCCCTGAAGCTTTCTTT TRBV4-3 - - TRBJ1-1
CASSAESRGRHNYGYTF TGTGCCAGCAGTGCTGAAAGCAGGGGCCGCCACAACTATGGCTACACCTTC TRBV12-3/TRBV12-4 - few TRBJ1-2
CASSDSLNTEAFF TGTGCCAGCAGTGACAGCCTGAACACTGAAGCTTTCTTT TRBV2 - few TRBJ1-1
CSASERGGLETQYF TGCAGTGCTTCGGAGCGGGGGGGCCTCGAGACCCAGTACTTC TRBV20-1 TRBD2 many TRBJ2-5
CASSPGAAYEKLFF TGTGCCAGCTCACCGGGAGCAGCCTATGAAAAACTGTTTTTT TRBV18 - - TRBJ1-4
CATSEISTGLKQFF TGTGCCACCAGTGAGATAAGTACAGGTTTGAAGCAGTTCTTC TRBV24-1 - few TRBJ2-1
CSAKGTGNDEQYF TGCAGTGCGAAGGGGACAGGGAACGACGAGCAGTACTTC TRBV20-1 TRBD1 few TRBJ2-7
CASSLEASRNEQFF TGTGCCAGCAGCTTAGAGGCTAGCCGGAATGAGCAGTTCTTC TRBV7-2 - - TRBJ2-1
CSARKGTQYF TGCAGTGCTAGAAAGGGGACCCAGTACTTC TRBV20-1 - - TRBJ2-5
CASSFTPPLLEQFF TGTGCCAGCAGCTTTACACCGCCCCTCCTGGAGCAGTTCTTC TRBV7-9 - few TRBJ2-1
CASGDGVSTDTQYF TGTGCCAGTGGAGACGGGGTTAGCACAGATACGCAGTATTTT TRBV11-2 - - TRBJ2-3
CASTGAWDRMNTEAFF TGTGCCAGCACCGGAGCCTGGGACAGAATGAACACTGAAGCTTTCTTT TRBV12-3/TRBV12-4 TRBD1 - TRBJ1-1
CASRRPGWGSEKLFF TGTGCCAGCAGGCGCCCAGGGTGGGGGAGTGAAAAACTGTTTTTT TRBV12-3/TRBV12-4 - - TRBJ1-4
CSVIITVNTEAFF TGCAGCGTTATTATCACGGTGAACACTGAAGCTTTCTTT TRBV29-1 - few TRBJ1-1
CSARDSASTYEQYF TGCAGTGCTAGAGATTCCGCTAGCACCTACGAGCAGTACTTC TRBV20-1 - few TRBJ2-7
CASSVGGITEAFF TGCGCCAGCAGCGTAGGGGGCATCACTGAAGCTTTCTTT TRBV5-1 TRBD1 - TRBJ1-1
CASSLWQTRETQYF TGCGCCAGCAGCTTGTGGCAGACCAGGGAGACCCAGTACTTC TRBV5-1 - few TRBJ2-5
CASSPIGRDEAFF TGTGCCAGCTCACCTATAGGGAGGGATGAAGCTTTCTTT TRBV18 - once TRBJ1-1
CSVVRGGREAQYF TGCAGCGTTGTGAGAGGCGGCCGGGAGGCCCAGTACTTC TRBV29-1 TRBD2 many TRBJ2-5
CASSGGIDGYTF TGTGCCAGCTCCGGAGGGATCGACGGCTACACCTTC TRBV6-5 - many TRBJ1-2
CASSLASRQKNAEAFF TGTGCCAGCAGCTTGGCCTCGAGACAGAAGAACGCTGAAGCTTTCTTT TRBV5-5 - - TRBJ1-1
CASSLHLAGADTQYF TGTGCCAGCAGCCTCCACTTAGCGGGGGCAGATACGCAGTATTTT TRBV7-3 TRBD2 - TRBJ2-3
CSARGGSGTSYEQYF TGCAGTGCTAGGGGGGGATCCGGGACTTCCTACGAGCAGTACTTC TRBV20-1 - many TRBJ2-7
CSARGGVTYNEQFF TGCAGTGCTAGAGGGGGCGTCACCTACAATGAGCAGTTCTTC TRBV20-1 - - TRBJ2-1
CASSPEEGQAYEQYF TGCGCCAGCAGCCCGGAAGAGGGACAGGCCTACGAGCAGTACTTC TRBV4-3 TRBD1 many TRBJ2-7
CAGSFQGTPSEQFF TGTGCCGGCAGTTTTCAGGGGACCCCCAGTGAGCAGTTCTTC TRBV7-2 - - TRBJ2-1